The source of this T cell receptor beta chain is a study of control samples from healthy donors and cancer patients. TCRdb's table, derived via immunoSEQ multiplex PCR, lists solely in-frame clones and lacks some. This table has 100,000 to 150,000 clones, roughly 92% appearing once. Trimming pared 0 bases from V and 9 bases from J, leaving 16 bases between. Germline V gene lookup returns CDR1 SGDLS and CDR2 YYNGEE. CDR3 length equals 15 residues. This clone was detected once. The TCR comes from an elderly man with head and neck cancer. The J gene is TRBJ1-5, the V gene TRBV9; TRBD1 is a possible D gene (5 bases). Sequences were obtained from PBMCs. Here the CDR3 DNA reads TGTGCCAGCAGCGTAGGAGGGGACTCAATCAGGCCCCAGCATTTT. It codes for CASSVGGDSIRPQHF.